This T cell receptor (beta chain) originates from a study of T-cell reconstitution after alpha-beta-depleted transplantation in children. The V gene end was trimmed by 3 bases and the J gene end by 5 bases; junction bases not matched to a gene: 6. CDR3 length: 16 residues. Unique molecular identifiers were used in preparing the TCRbeta library. TCRdb re-called the PCR reads through MiXCR, storing one row per CDR3 protein. Here the sample spans about half a million distinct CDR3 sequences, 12% being singletons. The receptor was derived from a human donor who donated a stem cell graft to a child with combined immunodeficiency. This sample comprised PBMCs from the stem cell graft donor, obtained from the stem cell graft. V and J are TRBV12-3 or TRBV12-4 and TRBJ2-1, with TRBD2 identical over 11 bases. In DNA form, the CDR3 reads TGTGCCAGCAGTTTGTATCCGACTAGCGGGAACAATGAGCAGTTCTTC. Amino acids: CASSLYPTSGNNEQFF.